This paragraph covers one TCR beta chain sequence. Its antigen is still unknown. Reverse transcription used about 0.45 to 1 ug RNA and random hexamers. TCRdb processed the immunoSEQ multiplex PCR reads anew with MiXCR; each CDR3 protein has one entry. Of under 200,000 distinct CDR3 sequences detected, roughly nine tenths appear once; the ten largest clones hold about 0.09%. This entry comes from a study of CD8 T cells in Susac syndrome. Findings and limits, study-wide: Clonal expansion was not seen in any Susac syndrome CD4+ T cell repertoire.

CDR3 size: 14 residues. Germline loops: CDR1 DFQATT, CDR2 SNEGSKA (reference sequence). J lost 4 bases, V lost 2 bases, and 3 bases had no gene match. This chain joins TRBV20-1 and TRBJ2-2; 8 bases agree with TRBD2. The sample comprised CD4+ T cells from PBMCs. The receptor comes from a human donor with Susac syndrome. The chain's CDR3 is CSARRGLGTGELFF. CDR3 DNA: TGCAGTGCTAGAAGGGGACTAGGCACCGGGGAGCTGTTTTTT.